The next 21 T cell receptor beta chains were all read from a single sample in a study of T cells in Graves' hyperthyroidism and ophthalmopathy. Using RNA transcripts as the source, TCR beta CDR3 regions were amplified. During a first-round RT-PCR of the TCR CDR3, the HTBI primer set was used. Using its own MiXCR run on the multiplex PCR reads, TCRdb lists one record per CDR3 protein. The table shows about 280,000 distinct CDR3 sequences, with less than 30% occurring only once. Sequencing was done on a sample of blood. These receptors originate from a middle-aged man with Graves' hyperthyroidism that later progressed to Graves' ophthalmopathy.

There are many counts of this clonotype. V and J are TRBV12-5 and TRBJ1-2; D gene ambiguous. This CDR3 spans 11 amino acids. V was cut by 4 bases and J by 8 bases, with 8 bases left in between. Looked up from germline, CDR1 is LGHNT and CDR2 is FRNRAP. CDR3 coding DNA: TGTGCTAGTGGTTATAGTTGGGGCTACACCTTC. It codes for CASGYSWGYTF.

At least ten counts were recorded for this clonotype. The CDR3 loop is CASSSLRQRQETQYF. The CDR3 bases are TGTGCCAGCAGTTCCCTGCGGCAGAGACAAGAGACCCAGTACTTC. The rearrangement links TRBV12-3 or TRBV12-4 to TRBJ2-5; the D is unclear. V lost 4 bases and J 2 bases, leaving 14 bases between the germline ends. The CDR3 is 15 amino acids.

The rearrangement joins TRBV20-1 to TRBJ2-5; TRBD2 is a possible D gene (6 bases). Germline V CDR1 and CDR2: DFQATT, SNEGSKA (reference sequence). V lost 0 bases, J lost 0 bases, and 17 bases lay in between. This CDR3 comprises 17 residues. As DNA, the CDR3 is TGCAGTGCTAGAGATCTTTTTGGCGGGGCAAACCAAGAGACCCAGTACTTC. Amino acids: CSARDLFGGANQETQYF.

This clonotype was picked up a small number of times. The rearrangement uses TRBV6-2 or TRBV6-3 and TRBJ1-1, with 7 bases lining up with TRBD1. V trimming: 6 bases; J trimming: 3 bases; junction bases outside the gene matches: 10. Germline V lookup: CDR1 MNHEY, CDR2 SVGEGT. This CDR3 is 15 amino acids long. CDR3 amino acids: CASSTQTGQDTEAFF. Here the CDR3 DNA reads TGTGCCAGCAGCACTCAGACAGGGCAGGACACTGAAGCTTTCTTT.

The table lists this clonotype with many counts. V and J are TRBV7-8 and TRBJ1-1, with 11 bases matching TRBD1. The CDR3 has 15 residues. Per germline, CDR1 SGHVS and CDR2 FQNEAQ. The V segment lost 5 bases and the J segment 5 bases; nucleotides outside the gene matches: 7. The CDR3 nucleotides are TGTGCCAGCAGCGTAGGGACAGGGGGGATGACTGAAGCTTTCTTT. Residues: CASSVGTGGMTEAFF.

Many counts were recorded for this clonotype. The CDR3 bases are TGTGCCAGCAGTCCCTTAGACAGGTCTGAAGCTTTCTTT. The encoded protein is CASSPLDRSEAFF. This rearrangement joins TRBV6-5 to TRBJ1-1, with D perhaps matching TRBD1 (6 bases). Trimming removed 5 bases from V and 6 bases from J, with 13 bases in between. From germline, CDR1 is MNHEY and CDR2 SVGAGI. The CDR3 consists of 13 residues.

The rearrangement uses TRBV6-1 and TRBJ1-5, with a weak D call TRBD1 (5 bases). The CDR3 spans 15 residues. V was clipped by 6 bases and J by 3 bases, with 15 bases between them. Germline CDR1 is MNHNS and CDR2 is SASEGT. The CDR3 nucleotides read TGTGCCAGCAGACCCGCGACAGCTTACAATCAGCCCCAGCATTTT. Amino acids: CASRPATAYNQPQHF.

This clonotype showed up many times. The V call is TRBV30, the J call TRBJ2-7; D ambiguous. Germline CDR1 is GTSNPN and CDR2 is SVGIG (reference sequence). V was pared by 3 bases and J by 1 base, with 16 bases between. The CDR3 totals 15 residues. The CDR3 DNA sequence: TGTGCCTGGAGGCCTTCCAGTCCTATGTCCTACGAGCAGTACTTC. This encodes CAWRPSSPMSYEQYF.

In this sample, this clonotype turned up many times. This chain links TRBV27 with TRBJ1-2; D is unresolved. Germline lookup yields CDR1 MNHEY and CDR2 SMNVEV (reference sequence). There are 15 residues in the CDR3. V was shortened by 5 bases and J by 0 bases, with 13 bases between the two germline ends. CDR3 residues: CASSIRHTANYGYTF. CDR3 bases: TGTGCCAGCAGTATCAGACACACAGCTAACTATGGCTACACCTTC.

This clonotype was observed at least ten times. The V and J genes are TRBV18 and TRBJ2-7, with 7 bases fitting TRBD2. Per the germline V gene, CDR1 is KGHSH and CDR2 is LQKENI. The CDR3 has 15 residues. V lost 0 bases to trimming and J lost 2 bases; unmatched junction nucleotides: 4. The CDR3 here is CASSPPPSGTYEQYF. The CDR3 DNA reads as TGTGCCAGCTCACCACCCCCTAGCGGTACCTACGAGCAGTACTTC.

This clonotype showed up many times. The chain is built from TRBV7-3 and TRBJ1-1, with 7 bases matching TRBD1. CDR3 length equals 14 residues. The V gene's germline CDR1 is SGHTA and CDR2 FQGTGA. Trimming at V came to 6 bases and at J to 4 bases, leaving 8 bases not matched to a gene. This CDR3 reads CASSKQGKVTEAFF. DNA for the CDR3: TGTGCCAGCAGTAAACAGGGGAAAGTCACTGAAGCTTTCTTT.

This clonotype came up many times. The CDR3 DNA sequence: TGTGCCAGCAGCAACACCGGGACAGAGAACACCGGGGAGCTGTTTTTT. This gives the protein CASSNTGTENTGELFF. V usage is TRBV11-2 and J usage is TRBJ2-2; 7 bases are a match to TRBD1. CDR1 is SGHAT and CDR2 is FQNNGV in the germline V gene. The CDR3 totals 16 residues. With V trimmed by 5 bases and J by 1 base, 7 bases remained unmatched.

In its sample, this clonotype was seen many times. The J gene is TRBJ1-1, the V gene TRBV2; D possibly corresponds to TRBD1 (6 bases). The germline V gene encodes CDR1 SNHLY and CDR2 FYNNEI. V lost 6 bases to trimming and J lost 0 bases, with 11 bases between them. The length of the CDR3 is 14 residues. The CDR3: CASSGQPMNTEAFF. The DNA for the CDR3 is TGTGCCAGCAGCGGACAGCCGATGAACACTGAAGCTTTCTTT.

This clonotype was detected ten times or more. The CDR3 DNA follows: TGTGCCAGCAGCTTAGGAGGGTCTGTGGCCTTGGTTCAGCCCCAGCATTTT. Translation: CASSLGGSVALVQPQHF. The chain combines TRBV7-9 with TRBJ1-5; D uncertain. The germline gives CDR1 SEHNR, CDR2 FQNEAQ (reference sequence). V was clipped by 1 base and J by 6 bases, with 19 bases between them. The length of the CDR3 is 17 residues.

This clonotype was seen at least ten times. V is TRBV9 and J is TRBJ2-2, with TRBD2 matching over 8 bases. V dropped 4 bases and J dropped 4; count of bases not matched to a gene: 3. The CDR3 extends over 14 amino acids. Looked up from germline, CDR1 is SGDLS and CDR2 is YYNGEE. CDR3 loop: CASSLSGSTGELFF. The CDR3 DNA sequence: TGTGCCAGCAGCCTCAGCGGGAGCACCGGGGAGCTGTTTTTT.

This clonotype occurred many times. The rearrangement links TRBV29-1 to TRBJ2-5; D is ambiguous. Germline V CDR1 and CDR2: SQVTM, ANQGSEA. V lost 1 base to trimming and J lost 5 bases, with 11 bases between them. The length of the CDR3 is 13 residues. The CDR3 coding sequence is TGCAGCGTTGAAGCGGGCCCCTGGGAGACCCAGTACTTC. Translating gives CSVEAGPWETQYF.

This clonotype was recorded at least ten times. The V gene is TRBV2, the J gene TRBJ1-6, with D possibly being TRBD1 (5 bases). Germline V lookup: CDR1 SNHLY, CDR2 FYNNEI. V lost 10 bases to trimming and J lost 5 bases, with 15 bases between them. The CDR3 extends over 14 amino acids. The CDR3 sequence is CANRQTVDNSPLHF. In nucleotides, the CDR3 is TGTGCCAACAGACAGACCGTAGATAATTCACCCCTCCACTTT.

The chain recombines TRBV6-4 with TRBJ1-2; no clear D. The length of the CDR3 is 14 residues. Trimming removed 0 bases from V and 6 bases from J, with 11 bases in between. Germline CDR1 and CDR2: MRHNA and SNTAGT. CDR3 region: CASSDSFRGDGYTF. Here the CDR3 DNA reads TGTGCCAGCAGTGACTCGTTCCGGGGAGATGGCTACACCTTC.

The chain employs TRBV12-3 or TRBV12-4 and TRBJ2-5, with 8 positions matching TRBD2. There are 14 residues in the CDR3. V was pared by 5 bases and J by 4 bases, with 6 bases of the junction left unmatched. The CDR3 loop is CASSLRGGLETQYF. DNA of the CDR3: TGTGCCAGCAGTCTCCGGGGGGGCCTAGAGACCCAGTACTTC.

In this sample, this clonotype turned up many times. V gene TRBV20-1 combines with J gene TRBJ2-7; 13 bases line up with TRBD2. The V gene's germline CDR1 is DFQATT and CDR2 SNEGSKA (reference sequence). The CDR3 spans 14 residues. V was clipped by 6 bases and J by 3 bases; unmatched bases: 5. For the CDR3, the DNA is TGCAGTGCCCGCCGGACTAGCGGGAGCTACGAGCAGTACTTC. Translation gives CSARRTSGSYEQYF.

This clonotype was recorded at least ten times. Germline and junction disagree at one end, which may indicate a read error. This chain uses TRBV12-3 or TRBV12-4 with TRBJ2-5; 8 nucleotides align to TRBD1. The CDR3 runs 13 residues. For the CDR3, the DNA is TGTGTCAGCAGTCGACAGGGGTCAGAGACCCAGTACTTC. It encodes CVSSRQGSETQYF.